The 22 T cell receptor beta chains reported below all come from one sample, sequenced in a study of T-cell reconstitution after alpha-beta-depleted transplantation in children. A TCRbeta library incorporating unique molecular identifiers was prepared. Each CDR3 protein gets one entry after TCRdb re-called the PCR reads with MiXCR. The data hold 200,000 to 250,000 distinct CDR3 sequences, with roughly 6.6% observed a single time. Sequencing was performed on PBMCs, taken before TCRalphabeta/CD19-depleted stem cell transplant. The receptor source for this set is a boy younger than 10 with acute lymphoblastic leukemia, due to receive a stem cell transplant.

This clonotype has ten or more counts. The chain recombines TRBV5-1 with TRBJ2-5, with 11 bases that match TRBD2. The CDR3 has 15 residues. The V and J ends lost 0 bases and 4 bases, in that order; junction bases with no gene match: 2. CDR1 is SGHRS, CDR2 YFSETQ, per germline. The CDR3 reads CASSLDLAGGETQYF. CDR3 DNA sequence: TGCGCCAGCAGCTTGGATCTAGCGGGAGGAGAGACCCAGTACTTC.

This clonotype came up many times. The chain links TRBV5-1 to TRBJ2-3, with TRBD1 identical over 11 bases. CDR3 length: 17 residues. Germline V gene data show CDR1 as SGHRS and CDR2 as YFSETQ. Germline trimming cut 0 bases from V and 5 bases from J; bases unmatched to any gene: 8. CDR3 loop: CASSLVRTGGPEDTQYF. The DNA of the CDR3 is TGCGCCAGCAGCTTGGTTAGGACAGGGGGCCCAGAAGATACGCAGTATTTT.

This chain connects TRBV6-1 to TRBJ1-2; D remains ambiguous. The germline V gene encodes CDR1 MNHNS and CDR2 SASEGT. The V and J ends lost 2 bases and 8 bases respectively, with 9 bases between them. This CDR3 is built from 12 residues. The CDR3 spells CASSEPGGGYTF. The CDR3 region has the DNA TGTGCCAGCAGTGAACCCGGTGGCGGCTACACCTTC.

This clonotype was observed a handful of times. V usage is TRBV27 and J usage is TRBJ1-6, with 7 bases aligning to TRBD1. Trimming cost V 8 bases and J 9 bases; bases outside gene matches: 13. The CDR3 runs to 15 residues. Germline V gene data show CDR1 as MNHEY and CDR2 as SMNVEV (reference sequence). CDR3 loop: CASRGRGYGVSPLHF. For the CDR3, the DNA is TGTGCCAGCCGGGGCAGGGGGTATGGAGTTTCACCCCTCCACTTT.

This clonotype has ten or more counts. V usage is TRBV5-1 and J usage is TRBJ2-1; no firm D call. CDR3 size: 13 residues. Trimming left V 1 base short and J 7 bases short, with 9 bases between. In germline, CDR1 is SGHRS, CDR2 YFSETQ. The CDR3 bases are TGCGCCAGCAGCTTGATTCGGGTGAATGAGCAGTTCTTC. Translation: CASSLIRVNEQFF.

As for this clonotype: An end of the junction does not agree with germline; a read error may underlie this. The rearrangement links TRBV20-1 to TRBJ2-7, with TRBD1 matching over 8 bases. The CDR3 totals 15 residues. Germline lookup yields CDR1 DFQATT and CDR2 SNEGSKA (reference sequence). The CDR3 coding sequence is TGCTGTGCTAGAGATCGAGACAGGGGTGCCGACGAGCAGTACTTC. Translation gives CCARDRDRGADEQYF.

Ten or more counts support this clonotype. The chain couples TRBV19 to TRBJ2-1, with D maybe TRBD2 (5 bases). Germline V gene sequence: CDR1 LNHDA, CDR2 SQIVND (reference sequence). Trimming cost V 3 bases and J 7 bases, with 10 bases left between them. The CDR3 covers 13 residues. The CDR3: CASSILASNEQFF. The CDR3 DNA reads TGTGCCAGTAGTATCCTAGCATCGAATGAGCAGTTCTTC.

The sample holds a few counts of this clonotype. The chain couples TRBV7-6 to TRBJ2-7, with 9 positions matching TRBD1. Germline V gene data show CDR1 as SGHVS and CDR2 as FNYEAQ. CDR3 length equals 15 residues. Trimming removed 5 bases from V and 4 bases from J; junction bases left unmatched: 9. The CDR3 loop reads CASSEGQGALYEQYF. DNA of the CDR3: TGTGCCAGCAGCGAGGGACAGGGTGCCCTTTACGAGCAGTACTTC.

This clonotype was counted ten times or more. The CDR3 bases are TGTGCCAGCAGCGTACTAGCGGTCTACGAGCAGTACTTC. Protein sequence: CASSVLAVYEQYF. The V call is TRBV9, the J call TRBJ2-7; 7 nucleotides line up with TRBD2. The V gene's germline CDR1 is SGDLS and CDR2 YYNGEE. Trimming at V came to 1 base and at J to 3 bases, leaving 1 base not matched to a gene. The CDR3 runs 13 residues.

Concerning this clonotype itself: The junction does not match germline at one end; this may be a read error. The chain couples TRBV20-1 to TRBJ2-3, with 7 nucleotides matching TRBD2. There are 17 residues in the CDR3. CDR1 is DFQATT, CDR2 SNEGSKA, per germline (reference sequence). DNA of the CDR3: TGCAGTACTAGACCTTCCGTAATGCGGGGGTATCCAGATACGCAGTATTTT. As protein: CSTRPSVMRGYPDTQYF.

This chain joins TRBV20-1 and TRBJ1-1; 7 bases are a match to TRBD1. V lost 2 bases and J lost 4; bases outside the gene matches: 4. Per germline, CDR1 DFQATT and CDR2 SNEGSKA (reference sequence). The CDR3 runs 13 residues. CDR3 residues: CSARSTGFTEAFF. The CDR3 nucleotides are TGCAGTGCTAGATCGACAGGGTTCACTGAAGCTTTCTTT.

This clonotype appeared many times. V gene TRBV6-2 or TRBV6-3 combines with J gene TRBJ2-7; perhaps TRBD2 as D (5 bases). Trimming left V 2 bases short and J 4 bases short, with 6 bases between. The CDR3 contains 12 residues. The V gene's germline CDR1 is MNHEY and CDR2 SVGEGT. In DNA form, the CDR3 reads TGTGCCAGCAGTTACGGACTTTACGAGCAGTACTTC. Amino acids: CASSYGLYEQYF.

The chain has TRBV7-2 and TRBJ2-3; D unclear. Germline-derived CDR1 and CDR2 are SGHTA and FQGNSA. The CDR3 contains 14 residues. With 4 bases removed from V and 0 bases from J, the gap between germline ends came to 8 bases. The CDR3 is CASSSPSSTDTQYF. The CDR3 DNA reads as TGTGCCAGCAGCTCCCCCTCCAGCACAGATACGCAGTATTTT.

The CDR3 DNA is TGTGCCAGCAGCCCTAGGACAAGGGCAATCGGAAACACCATATATTTT. Its protein is CASSPRTRAIGNTIYF. V gene TRBV7-2 combines with J gene TRBJ1-3; D perhaps matches TRBD1 (5 bases). Trimming removed 5 bases from V and 4 bases from J, with 18 bases in between. The CDR3 has 16 amino acids. Germline lookup yields CDR1 SGHTA and CDR2 FQGNSA. The variable domain in full, completed from reference TRBV7-2 and TRBJ1-3, reads GAGVSQSPSNKVTEKGKDVELRCDPISGHTALYWYRQSLGQGLEFLIYFQGNSAPDKSGLPSDRFSAERTGGSVSTLTIQRTQQEDSAVYLCASSPRTRAIGNTIYFGEGSWLTVV.

This clonotype showed up many times. This chain links TRBV29-1 with TRBJ2-5; TRBD1 might be the D (5 bases). This CDR3 has 15 residues. Germline V gene lookup returns CDR1 SQVTM and CDR2 ANQGSEA. Trimming shortened V by 4 bases and J by 1 base, and 16 bases separated the two germline ends. The CDR3 DNA sequence: TGCAGCGTTGTCTATACAGGTTCCACCCAAGAGACCCAGTACTTC. Its protein product is CSVVYTGSTQETQYF.

There are many counts of this clonotype. The DNA for the CDR3 is TGTGCCAGCGCCGACAGAGTCAACTATGGCTACACCTTC. Amino acids: CASADRVNYGYTF. This chain joins TRBV28 and TRBJ1-2, with a weak D call TRBD1 (5 bases). The germline V gene encodes CDR1 MDHEN and CDR2 SYDVKM. Trimming removed 8 bases at V and 2 bases at J, with 12 bases between. CDR3 length: 13 amino acids.

This chain connects TRBV4-3 to TRBJ2-1; D gene unclear. Germline assignment: CDR1 LGHNA and CDR2 YSLEER. This CDR3 contains 14 residues. Trimming stripped 0 bases from V and 10 bases from J, with 13 bases between. CDR3 coding DNA: TGCGCCAGCAGCCAAGATCGGGTGTCACGGGAGCAGTTCTTC. The encoded protein is CASSQDRVSREQFF.

This clonotype was observed at least ten times. The chain combines TRBV18 with TRBJ2-7, with unresolved D. There are 14 residues in the CDR3. Germline V gene sequence: CDR1 KGHSH, CDR2 LQKENI. V was clipped by 0 bases and J by 3 bases, with 9 bases between them. The CDR3 coding sequence is TGTGCCAGCTCACCACCGGGTTGGGTCTACGAGCAGTACTTC. Amino acid sequence: CASSPPGWVYEQYF.

This clonotype turned up a few times. This chain uses TRBV21-1 with TRBJ1-2; the DNA was not used to check the table's D call, TRBD1. TRBV21-1 is termed a pseudogene. This CDR3 is built from 14 residues. CDR3 sequence reads: CASSKWGGLYGYTF. CDR3 DNA sequence: TGTGCCAGCAGCAAATGGGGGGGGCTCTATGGCTACACCTTC.

This clonotype came up a few times. V usage is TRBV19 and J usage is TRBJ2-7; D unclear. The V end lost 5 bases, the J end lost 5 bases, and 16 bases lay between the germline ends. Looked up from germline, CDR1 is LNHDA and CDR2 is SQIVND (reference sequence). The CDR3 contains 14 residues. The CDR3: CASSPSRGSDEQYF. Written as DNA, the CDR3 is TGTGCCAGTAGTCCTTCGCGAGGAAGCGACGAGCAGTACTTC.

The J gene is TRBJ1-4, the V gene TRBV7-3, with D perhaps TRBD1 (5 bases). Germline-derived CDR1 and CDR2 are SGHTA and FQGTGA. The CDR3 has 14 residues. V was shortened by 0 bases and J by 4 bases, with 6 bases between the two germline ends. In DNA, the CDR3 is TGTGCCAGCAGCTTAACGGACAATAATGAAAAACTGTTTTTT. Translation gives CASSLTDNNEKLFF.

V is TRBV7-2 and J is TRBJ2-5; no clear D. The CDR3 is made up of 13 amino acids. V was pared by 4 bases and J by 5 bases, with 11 bases between. Germline lookup yields CDR1 SGHTA and CDR2 FQGNSA. The CDR3 coding sequence is TGTGCCAGCAGCTCCGACATATGGGAGACCCAGTACTTC. Amino acid sequence: CASSSDIWETQYF.